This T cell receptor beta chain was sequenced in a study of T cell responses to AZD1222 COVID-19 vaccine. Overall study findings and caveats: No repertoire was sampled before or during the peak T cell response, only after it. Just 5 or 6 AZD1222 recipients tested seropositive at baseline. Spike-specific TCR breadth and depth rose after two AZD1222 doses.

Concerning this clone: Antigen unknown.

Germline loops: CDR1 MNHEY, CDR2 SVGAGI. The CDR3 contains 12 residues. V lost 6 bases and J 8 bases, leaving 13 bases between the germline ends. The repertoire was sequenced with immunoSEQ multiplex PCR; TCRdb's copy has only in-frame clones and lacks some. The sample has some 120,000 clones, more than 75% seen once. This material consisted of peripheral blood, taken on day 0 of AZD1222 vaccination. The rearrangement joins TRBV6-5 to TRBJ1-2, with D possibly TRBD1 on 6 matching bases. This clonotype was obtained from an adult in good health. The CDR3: CASRRGNSGYTF. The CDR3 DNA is TGTGCCAGCAGAAGGGGGAACTCAGGCTACACCTTC.